This T cell receptor (beta chain) derives from a study of blood T cell repertoires in COVID-19. The wider study: The study drew acute and convalescent COVID-19 samples from the United States, Italy and Spain. In each case, the material was cDNA or gDNA derived from T cells, B-cell-depleted T cells, or PBMCs.

Produced via immunoSEQ multiplex PCR; TCRdb's table is partial and in-frame only. The sample shows 140,000 to 150,000 clones, about nine tenths of them seen only once. This clone was observed a handful of times. V was pared by 0 bases and J by 5 bases, with 16 bases between. Germline-derived CDR1 and CDR2 are LNHDA and SQIVND (reference sequence). This CDR3 is 17 amino acids long. This receptor was taken from a woman aged 40 to 50 who had been exposed to COVID-19. This chain uses TRBV19 with TRBJ1-4, with D unresolved. The material sequenced was PBMCs or T cells enriched from blood (not recorded which). CDR3 in amino acids: CASSIDRPGQENEKLFF. The CDR3 DNA reads as TGTGCCAGTAGTATAGACCGGCCTGGGCAGGAAAATGAAAAACTGTTTTTT.